This T cell receptor (beta chain) is drawn from a study of a mutant IDH1 vaccine in newly diagnosed glioma. The wider study: With temozolomide cycles, or 4-6 weeks after radiotherapy alone, vaccination was started. Radiotherapy, temozolomide, or both had been given previously, and both were given to most. Males made up 62.5% and females roughly 40% of treated patients, whose mean age was roughly 40 years. Study-level results: Pseudoprogression showed no apparent link to changes in top peripheral T cell clonotypes.

CDR1 LGHNA and CDR2 YSLEER come from the germline V gene. CDR3 length: 14 amino acids. V lost 3 bases to trimming and J lost 7 bases, with 12 bases between them. As for time point: week 5, during vaccination. What each vaccine dose contained was 300 ug of mutant IDH1 20-mer peptide, accompanied by topical imiquimod. About this clone: Its antigen remains unidentified.

Produced via immunoSEQ multiplex PCR; TCRdb's table is partial and in-frame only. Among roughly 30,000 clones, around 92% were seen once, and the ten largest hold over 15%. The sequenced sample was PBMCs, obtained from a glioma patient whose treatment included an IDH1 peptide vaccine. This receptor was obtained from a man younger than 30 with glioma. The V gene is TRBV4-3, the J gene TRBJ1-4; D unclear. For the CDR3, the DNA is TGCGCCAGCAGCCAGGACGACGACCGTGAAAAACTGTTTTTT. It is translated as CASSQDDDREKLFF.